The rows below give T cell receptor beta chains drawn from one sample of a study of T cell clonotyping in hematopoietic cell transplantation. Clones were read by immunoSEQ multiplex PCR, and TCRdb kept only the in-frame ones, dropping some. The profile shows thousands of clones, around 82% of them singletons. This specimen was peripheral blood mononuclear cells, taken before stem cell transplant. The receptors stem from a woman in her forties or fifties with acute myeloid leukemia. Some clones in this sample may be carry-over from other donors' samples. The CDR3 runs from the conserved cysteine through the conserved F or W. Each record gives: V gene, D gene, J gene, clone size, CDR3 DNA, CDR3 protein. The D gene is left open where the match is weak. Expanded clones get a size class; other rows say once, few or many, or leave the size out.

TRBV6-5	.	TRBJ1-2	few	TGTGCCAGCAGTACCGGGGACAACTCAAACCCTAGCACCTTC	CASSTGDNSNPSTF
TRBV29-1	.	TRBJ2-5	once	TGCAGCGTCGTGCCCCCGGATCAAGAGACCCAGTACTTC	CSVVPPDQETQYF
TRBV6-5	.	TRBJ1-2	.	TGTGCCAGCAGTTCAGAAGCCGGTGGCTACACCTTC	CASSSEAGGYTF
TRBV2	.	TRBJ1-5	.	TGTGCCAGCAGCCCAATTGAGACCGACAATCAGCCCCAGCATTTT	CASSPIETDNQPQHF
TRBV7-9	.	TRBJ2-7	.	TGTGCCAGCAGCTTAGCGCTTCGGGAAAGGGAGCAGTACTTC	CASSLALREREQYF
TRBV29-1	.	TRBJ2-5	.	TGCAGCGTTGCGCAGCCCAAAGAGACCCAGTACTTC	CSVAQPKETQYF
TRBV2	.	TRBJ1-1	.	TGTGCCAGCACGCCCTGGGGGCACACTGAAGCTTTCTTT	CASTPWGHTEAFF
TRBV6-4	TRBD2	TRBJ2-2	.	TGTGCCAGCAGTCAACTAGCGGCGAACACCGGGGAGCTGTTTTTT	CASSQLAANTGELFF
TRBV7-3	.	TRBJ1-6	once	TGTGCCAGCAGCTCGGGATACCGGACGGTTGATTCACCCCTCCACTTT	CASSSGYRTVDSPLHF
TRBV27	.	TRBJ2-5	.	TGTGCCAGCAGTTTAGGGACCAACCAAGAGACCCAGTACTTC	CASSLGTNQETQYF
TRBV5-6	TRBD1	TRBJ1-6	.	TGTGCCAGCAGCTCCTGGGACAGGGCTTCACCCCTCCACTTT	CASSSWDRASPLHF
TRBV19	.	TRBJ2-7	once	TGTGCCAGTAGTCCGATAGGGGACTACGAGCAGTACTTC	CASSPIGDYEQYF
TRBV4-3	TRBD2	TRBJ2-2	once	TGCGCCAGCAGCCAAGGATCTAGCGGGAGGGCCCTCGGTATCGGGGAGCTGTTTTTT	CASSQGSSGRALGIGELFF
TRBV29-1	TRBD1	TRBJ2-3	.	TGCAGCGTTCGACAGGGGGTCGTCGATGCAGATACGCAGTATTTT	CSVRQGVVDADTQYF
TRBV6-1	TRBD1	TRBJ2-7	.	TGTGCCAGCAGTGACCGGGACAGGCTCTCCTACGAGCAGTACTTC	CASSDRDRLSYEQYF
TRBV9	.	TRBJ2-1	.	TGTGCCAGCAGCGTAGGGTGGGGGATGGAGAATGAGCAGTTCTTC	CASSVGWGMENEQFF
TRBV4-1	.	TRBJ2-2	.	TGCGCCAGCAGCCGAGTGTTAGGGAACACCGGGGAGCTGTTTTTT	CASSRVLGNTGELFF
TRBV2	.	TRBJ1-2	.	TGTGCCAGCAGTTATTACGAGGATCCAGGGGATGGCTACACCTTC	CASSYYEDPGDGYTF
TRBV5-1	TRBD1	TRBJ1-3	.	TGCGCCAGCAGCCCCTCCACAGGGGCGAGTGGAAACACCATATATTTT	CASSPSTGASGNTIYF
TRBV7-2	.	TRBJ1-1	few	TGTGCCAGCAGCTTAGGCGCTGGTACTGAAGCTTTCTTT	CASSLGAGTEAFF
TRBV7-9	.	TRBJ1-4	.	TGTGCCAGCAGCTTGGGAGGGAGCCACGAGGCTGAAAAACTGTTTTTT	CASSLGGSHEAEKLFF
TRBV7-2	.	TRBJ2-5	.	TGTGCCAGCAGCTTAGTGAGGGACAAAGAGACCCAGTACTTC	CASSLVRDKETQYF
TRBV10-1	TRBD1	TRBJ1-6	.	TGCGCCTCCAAAACCGGGACAGGGAATGATATTGACAATTCACCCCTCCACTTT	CASKTGTGNDIDNSPLHF